This T cell receptor (beta chain) was documented in a study of shared clonotypes between healthy human individuals. From germline, CDR1 is GTSNPN and CDR2 SVGIG (reference sequence). This CDR3 spans 13 amino acids. Trimming removed 4 bases from V and 1 base from J, with 10 bases in between. Researchers partitioned CD4+ cells into CD45RA+ naive and CD45RA-negative memory subsets. DNA at around 190 ng, 25,000 to 35,000 T cell genomes, went into sorted-subset replicate PCRs. The data were produced by immunoSEQ multiplex PCR, yet TCRdb's version contains in-frame clones alone and is incomplete. The sample lists about 680,000 clones, around 74% occurring once.

Input material: memory CD4+ T cells sorted from blood. Subset meaning: CD45RA-negative fraction. This sequence was found in a woman in her 30s in good health. This sequence joins TRBV30 and TRBJ1-1; TRBD1 might be the D (6 bases). The CDR3, as DNA: TGTGCCTGGATGAGACAGGAGAACACTGAAGCTTTCTTT. Translation: CAWMRQENTEAFF.